A single T cell receptor (beta chain) is shown here with its context. Its antigen is undetermined. V was pared by 5 bases and J by 3 bases, with 2 bases of the junction left unmatched. The CDR3 sequence is 12 residues long. Germline V lookup: CDR1 SQVTM, CDR2 ANQGSEA. This record comes from a study of T cell repertoires in cytomegalovirus infection. Study results and limitations: There were carriers of CMV plus the relevant HLA, and cumulative public TCR beta family frequency identified them. The ex vivo response showed dominance by HLA-C-restricted CMV-specific TCR beta clonotypes.

TCRdb redid the calling of the reads with MiXCR, one entry per CDR3 protein. The sample has approximately 170,000 distinct CDR3 sequences, approximately 17% seen once. The source material was CD8+ T cells from PBMCs. The receptor was isolated from a human donor in good health (CMV status not recorded). Some clones in this sample may be carry-over from other donors' samples. This rearrangement joins TRBV29-1 to TRBJ2-7, with 9 positions matching TRBD1. CDR3 region: CSVTTGGYEQYF. The CDR3, as DNA: TGCAGCGTTACGACAGGGGGCTACGAGCAGTACTTC.